This passage covers 32 T cell receptor beta chains from one sample sequenced in a study of cytomegalovirus exposure and HLA in healthy donors. PCR involved 60 Vbeta and 13 Jbeta primers. Measured with immunoSEQ multiplex PCR; TCRdb has only the in-frame clones, and not every one. The data contain 200,000 to 250,000 clones, 81% of them singletons. The sample consisted of PBMCs. Receptors originate from a woman aged 60-75 years in good health and CMV-seropositive.

This clone was observed a handful of times. V gene TRBV6-6 combines with J gene TRBJ1-4, with 8 positions matching TRBD1. The CDR3 length is 13 residues. Trimming took 5 bases from V and 7 from J; bases not matched to a gene: 3. CDR1 and CDR2 from the germline V gene are MNHNY and SVGAGI (reference sequence). CDR3 loop: CASSDRGGEKLFF. The CDR3 nucleotides are TGTGCCAGCAGTGACAGGGGTGGTGAAAAACTGTTTTTT.

The chain recombines TRBV9 with TRBJ2-3; the D is unclear. The CDR3 sequence is 17 residues long. Trimming took off 1 base at V and 0 bases at J, with 15 bases between the two ends. CDR1 and CDR2 from the germline V gene are SGDLS and YYNGEE. Here the CDR3 DNA reads TGTGCCAGCAGCGTAACACCAGCGAGGTATAGCACAGATACGCAGTATTTT. It codes for CASSVTPARYSTDTQYF.

A note on this clone: One end of the junction fails to match germline, which may point to a read error. The CDR3: CASSGGQGAEAFF. The CDR3 region has the DNA TGTGCCAGCAGTGGCGGACAGGGGGCTGAGGCTTTCTTT. The V call is TRBV6-5, the J call TRBJ1-1; TRBD1 matches 11 bases. The CDR3 is 13 amino acids. Germline assignment: CDR1 MNHEY and CDR2 SVGAGI.

This clone was found a few times. J is TRBJ2-1 and V is TRBV27, with D tentatively TRBD2 (5 bases). This CDR3 has 15 amino acids. Trimming removed 5 bases from V and 8 bases from J, with 19 bases in between. Germline CDR1 and CDR2: MNHEY and SMNVEV (reference sequence). In nucleotides, the CDR3 is TGTGCCAGCAGTGGCTCGGGGAGCTCGAGCCATGAGCAGTTCTTC. It yields the protein CASSGSGSSSHEQFF.

The chain has TRBV9 and TRBJ1-2; maybe TRBD1 (6 bases). CDR3 length: 13 amino acids. Trimming stripped 3 bases from V and 5 bases from J, with 11 bases between. Germline CDR1 reads SGDLS; CDR2 reads YYNGEE. The CDR3 protein is CASSGNREYGYTF. The CDR3 nucleotides read TGTGCCAGCAGCGGGAACAGGGAATATGGCTACACCTTC.

This clone was observed once. The chain recombines TRBV7-3 with TRBJ2-7, with 10 bases aligning to TRBD2. The J segment lost 3 bases and the V segment lost 5 bases, leaving 7 bases of the junction unmatched. CDR1 and CDR2 (germline): SGHTA, FQGTGA. The CDR3 totals 15 residues. The CDR3 protein is CASSMGLAPSYEQYF. The CDR3 DNA sequence: TGTGCCAGCAGCATGGGACTAGCGCCCAGCTACGAGCAGTACTTC.

The rearrangement uses TRBV7-9 and TRBJ2-1; TRBD2 matches 10 bases. The V gene's germline CDR1 is SEHNR and CDR2 FQNEAQ (reference sequence). J was trimmed by 5 bases and V by 4 bases; bases with no gene match: 5. This CDR3 has 15 residues. The CDR3 DNA follows: TGTGCCAGCAGCTCTGGACTAGCGGAACACAATGAGCAGTTCTTC. This sequence encodes CASSSGLAEHNEQFF.

This chain joins TRBV6-1 and TRBJ2-2; possible D gene TRBD1, 5 bases. This CDR3 is built from 14 residues. V was cut by 7 bases and J by 4 bases, with 13 bases left in between. The germline CDR1 and CDR2 sequences are MNHNS and SASEGT. The CDR3, as DNA: TGTGCCAGCACCAGGGCAGAGTTCACCGGGGAGCTGTTTTTT. Protein: CASTRAEFTGELFF.

The gene calls are TRBV27 and TRBJ2-6; D unclear. Germline CDR1 MNHEY, CDR2 SMNVEV (reference sequence). The CDR3 contains 14 residues. V lost 5 bases and J lost 0, with 5 bases in between. CDR3 sequence (DNA): TGTGCCAGCAGTGTCCACTCTGGGGCCAACGTCCTGACTTTC. The encoded protein is CASSVHSGANVLTF.

The rearrangement links TRBV4-1 to TRBJ1-3, with D hard to call. The germline CDR1 and CDR2 sequences are MGHRA and YSYEKL. The ends were cut back, 0 bases at V and 0 bases at J, with 12 bases in the middle. CDR3 size: 17 residues. CDR3: CASSQDSGRSSGNTIYF. The CDR3 region has the DNA TGCGCCAGCAGCCAAGATAGTGGCAGGTCCTCTGGAAACACCATATATTTT.

V is TRBV9 and J is TRBJ2-7, with 7 bases aligning to TRBD2. Losses at the gene ends were 3 bases for V and 0 bases for J; bases not matched to a gene: 3. The CDR3 extends over 14 amino acids. Germline lookup yields CDR1 SGDLS and CDR2 YYNGEE. This CDR3 reads CASSEGTTSYEQYF. DNA of the CDR3: TGTGCCAGCAGCGAGGGGACTACCTCCTACGAGCAGTACTTC.

V usage is TRBV2 and J usage is TRBJ1-5; 11 positions agree with TRBD1. Germline CDR1 SNHLY, CDR2 FYNNEI. This CDR3 comprises 14 residues. Trimming cost V 8 bases and J 7 bases; bases outside gene matches: 7. The CDR3 here is CASSGQGAGQPQHF. The DNA of the CDR3 is TGTGCCAGCTCAGGACAGGGGGCAGGGCAGCCCCAGCATTTT.

This clone was seen a single time. The chain combines TRBV2 with TRBJ2-1; 7 nucleotides match TRBD2. The V gene's germline CDR1 is SNHLY and CDR2 FYNNEI. V shed 3 bases and J 2 bases; nucleotides not matched to a gene: 7. The CDR3 has 16 residues. The CDR3 loop is CASSDLAGDTYNEQFF. CDR3 DNA sequence: TGTGCCAGCAGTGATTTGGCGGGAGATACCTACAATGAGCAGTTCTTC.

CDR3: CASSSGTQNQPQHF. The CDR3 DNA reads TGTGCCAGCAGCTCCGGGACTCAAAATCAGCCCCAGCATTTT. The rearrangement uses TRBV9 and TRBJ1-5; D possibly corresponds to TRBD1 (5 bases). V was shortened by 4 bases and J by 4 bases, with 12 bases between the two germline ends. The germline CDR1 and CDR2 sequences are SGDLS and YYNGEE. This CDR3 has 14 amino acids.

The V call is TRBV7-3, the J call TRBJ2-6, with 7 bases lining up with TRBD1. The J segment lost 0 bases and the V segment lost 0 bases, leaving 5 bases of the junction unmatched. Germline V gene sequence: CDR1 SGHTA, CDR2 FQGTGA. This CDR3 has 18 amino acids. CDR3 bases: TGTGCCAGCAGCTTAACCGGGACAGCCAACTCTGGGGCCAACGTCCTGACTTTC. Protein product: CASSLTGTANSGANVLTF. Supplemented by reference TRBV7-3 and TRBJ2-6, the full variable domain reads GAGVSQTPSNKVTEKGKYVELRCDPISGHTALYWYRQSLGQGPEFLIYFQGTGAADDSGLPNDRFFAVRPEGSVSTLKIQRTERGDSAVYLCASSLTGTANSGANVLTFGAGSRLTVL.

The chain has TRBV7-6 and TRBJ2-2; D is unresolved. The CDR3 has 12 amino acids. V was pared by 2 bases and J by 5 bases, with 3 bases between. Germline-derived CDR1 and CDR2 are SGHVS and FNYEAQ. The CDR3 nucleotides are TGTGCCAGCAGCTTATTAACCGGGGAGCTGTTTTTT. Amino acid sequence: CASSLLTGELFF.

The chain carries TRBV18 and TRBJ1-1, with D tentatively TRBD1 (5 bases). CDR1 KGHSH and CDR2 LQKENI come from the germline V gene. The CDR3 length is 13 residues. V was shortened by 10 bases and J by 2 bases, with 14 bases between the two germline ends. CDR3 sequence reads: CANLPTANTEAFF. In DNA form, the CDR3 reads TGTGCCAACTTACCGACAGCCAACACTGAAGCTTTCTTT.

This clone showed up just a few times. The chain uses TRBV4-2 and TRBJ2-1, with D perhaps TRBD1 (6 bases). Trimming removed 7 bases from V and 5 bases from J, with 18 bases in between. This CDR3 spans 15 amino acids. Germline-derived CDR1 and CDR2 are LGHNA and YNFKEQ. The CDR3 bases are TGTGCCAGCACACCAAGCGGACAGAGGGACAATGAGCAGTTCTTC. Translating gives CASTPSGQRDNEQFF.

The chain links TRBV7-2 to TRBJ1-1; 9 bases fit TRBD1. Germline values: CDR1 SGHTA, CDR2 FQGNSA. This CDR3 region has 15 residues. V lost 4 bases and J lost 1; bases outside the gene matches: 4. The CDR3 DNA follows: TGTGCCAGCAGCTCTAGGACAGGGGAGAACACTGAAGCTTTCTTT. Its protein is CASSSRTGENTEAFF.

CDR3 region: CASSPTTGELFF. For the CDR3, the DNA is TGTGCCAGCAGCCCCACGACAGGGGAGCTGTTTTTT. This chain links TRBV6-6 with TRBJ2-2; no clear D gene. This CDR3 has 12 amino acids. From germline, CDR1 is MNHNY and CDR2 SVGAGI (reference sequence). V dropped 6 bases and J dropped 8 bases, with 10 bases sitting between them.

The chain carries TRBV7-9 and TRBJ2-3, with D maybe TRBD1 (5 bases). The CDR3 spans 15 residues. Germline lookup yields CDR1 SEHNR and CDR2 FQNEAQ (reference sequence). V lost 5 bases and J lost 2, with 14 bases in between. In DNA form, the CDR3 reads TGTGCCAGCAGCCCAGTCCGACAGTTCACAGATACGCAGTATTTT. The encoded protein is CASSPVRQFTDTQYF. Full variable domain (missing parts from reference TRBV7-9 and TRBJ2-3): DTGVSQNPRHKITKRGQNVTFRCDPISEHNRLYWYRQTLGQGPEFLTYFQNEAQLEKSRLLSDRFSAERPKGSFSTLEIQRTEQGDSAMYLCASSPVRQFTDTQYFGPGTRLTVL.

The V gene is TRBV6-5, the J gene TRBJ2-2, with TRBD1 matching over 8 bases. CDR3 length equals 15 residues. CDR1 MNHEY and CDR2 SVGAGI come from the germline V gene. V lost 7 bases to trimming and J lost 4 bases; unmatched junction nucleotides: 8. The CDR3 bases are TGTGCCAGCAATCCAGGGACAGGTCCCACCGGGGAGCTGTTTTTT. It is translated as CASNPGTGPTGELFF.

The V gene is TRBV13, the J gene TRBJ2-2; D is perhaps TRBD2 (5 bases). Trimming shortened V by 4 bases and J by 0 bases, and 9 bases separated the two germline ends. CDR1 PRHDT and CDR2 FYEKMQ come from the germline V gene (reference sequence). The CDR3 is made up of 15 amino acids. DNA for the CDR3: TGTGCCAGCAGCTCCTCGGGGACGAACACCGGGGAGCTGTTTTTT. This codes for CASSSSGTNTGELFF.

The rearrangement uses TRBV6-1 and TRBJ1-4; the D is unclear. CDR1 and CDR2 from the germline V gene are MNHNS and SASEGT. This CDR3 is built from 16 residues. V was trimmed by 3 bases and J by 0 bases, leaving 11 bases between them. CDR3 region: CASSDSQSTTNEKLFF. For the CDR3, the DNA is TGTGCCAGCAGTGATTCACAGTCAACAACTAATGAAAAACTGTTTTTT.

The rearrangement uses TRBV10-3 and TRBJ2-3; 9 nucleotides agree with TRBD2. The CDR3 extends over 17 amino acids. The V segment lost 8 bases and the J segment 1 base; nucleotides outside the gene matches: 13. From germline, CDR1 is ENHRY and CDR2 SYGVKD. CDR3 DNA: TGTGCCATCTCGGCTAGCGGGACCCAGGGGGGCACAGATACGCAGTATTTT. Encoded protein: CAISASGTQGGTDTQYF.

The CDR3 reads CAWSWGVGEKLFF. CDR3 sequence (DNA): TGTGCCTGGAGTTGGGGGGTGGGCGAAAAACTGTTTTTT. J is TRBJ1-4 and V is TRBV30; a possible D gene is TRBD1 (5 bases). V lost 2 bases and J lost 8, with 12 bases in between. CDR3 size: 13 residues. Per the germline V gene, CDR1 is GTSNPN and CDR2 is SVGIG (reference sequence).

This chain uses TRBV2 with TRBJ2-2; 7 positions match TRBD2. The CDR3 runs to 15 residues. Germline-derived CDR1 and CDR2 are SNHLY and FYNNEI. The junction had 6 bases not matched to a gene; V was cut back by 4 bases and J by 4 bases. CDR3 sequence reads: CASSGRAGFTGELFF. DNA of the CDR3: TGTGCCAGCAGTGGGCGAGCGGGGTTCACCGGGGAGCTGTTTTTT.

A single count supports this clone. The rearrangement uses TRBV2 and TRBJ2-1; 11 positions agree with TRBD2. V gave up 7 bases and J gave up 10 bases; unmatched junction bases: 6. Germline V lookup: CDR1 SNHLY, CDR2 FYNNEI. This CDR3 region has 13 residues. CDR3: CASTGTSGTEQFF. DNA of the CDR3: TGTGCCAGCACCGGGACTAGCGGTACGGAGCAGTTCTTC. Combining the CDR3 with reference TRBV2 and TRBJ2-1 gives the whole variable domain EPEVTQTPSHQVTQMGQEVILRCVPISNHLYFYWYRQILGQKVEFLVSFYNNEISEKSEIFDDQFSVERPDGSNFTLKIRSTKLEDSAMYFCASTGTSGTEQFFGPGTRLTVL.

This chain connects TRBV15 to TRBJ2-2; D possibly corresponds to TRBD2 (6 bases). Germline CDR1 LNHNV, CDR2 YYDKDF (reference sequence). The CDR3 has 15 amino acids. Trimming took 3 bases from V and 0 from J, leaving 8 bases between them. CDR3 DNA: TGTGCCACCAGCAGGGGACTGACGAACACCGGGGAGCTGTTTTTT. Protein sequence: CATSRGLTNTGELFF.

This clone appeared a single time. CDR3 sequence reads: CSVERSGGWTEAFF. The CDR3 DNA sequence: TGCAGCGTTGAACGGTCAGGGGGGTGGACTGAAGCTTTCTTT. The chain is built from TRBV29-1 and TRBJ1-1; 7 positions agree with TRBD1. Germline V gives CDR1 SQVTM, CDR2 ANQGSEA. With 2 bases clipped from V and 5 bases from J, the junction kept 8 bases outside the gene matches. The CDR3 runs 14 residues.

The chain links TRBV28 to TRBJ2-3; 8 positions match TRBD1. Germline trimming cut 4 bases from V and 3 bases from J; bases unmatched to any gene: 6. CDR3 length: 15 amino acids. CDR1 and CDR2 (germline): MDHEN, SYDVKM. As DNA, the CDR3 is TGTGCCAGCAGTTCACCAAGGACAGGGACAGATACGCAGTATTTT. Amino acid sequence: CASSSPRTGTDTQYF.

This clone was observed a single time. The V and J genes are TRBV6-4 and TRBJ2-1; TRBD2 aligns across 11 bases. The CDR3 is 15 amino acids. Germline CDR1 reads MRHNA; CDR2 reads SNTAGT. With V trimmed by 6 bases and J by 0 bases, 1 base remained unmatched. DNA for the CDR3: TGTGCCAGCAGCACTAGCGGGGGCTCCTACAATGAGCAGTTCTTC. Its translation: CASSTSGGSYNEQFF.